This T cell receptor (beta chain) appears in the sequencing data of a study of blood T cells in healthy people across ages. V was clipped by 0 bases and J by 8 bases, with 12 bases between them. This CDR3 spans 15 amino acids. In germline, CDR1 is SGHRS, CDR2 YFSETQ. Primed by a sample-barcoded 5' primer and a J-beta primer mix, a second PCR proceeded for about 6 to 11 cycles. TCRdb passed the 5' RACE reads through MiXCR, listing each CDR3 protein once. The table lists hundreds of thousands of distinct CDR3 sequences, approximately 25% of them singletons. This sample also belongs to another study, concerning T cells of mothers and their children.

The TCR originated in a boy younger than 18 in good health. The V gene is TRBV5-1, the J gene TRBJ1-6; perhaps TRBD1 as D (5 bases). The sample was blood. CDR3 loop: CASSLEAGRHSPLHF. The CDR3, as DNA: TGCGCCAGCAGCTTGGAGGCAGGGAGGCATTCACCCCTCCACTTT.